This TCR beta chain was sequenced for a study of cytomegalovirus exposure and HLA in healthy donors. Study outcomes and limitations: Researchers reported in a later analysis that a missense DCLRE1C variant was tied to TCR beta V- and J-gene trimming. Later, TCR association rates were found to vary by HLA locus, highest for DRB1 and lowest for HLA-C.

Germline assignment: CDR1 MNHNS and CDR2 SASEGT. The germline V and J ends were trimmed by 4 bases and 5 bases, with 6 bases remaining between them. CDR3 size: 12 residues. Nominally healthy donors provided the samples, though records likely missed some immune exposures. PCR primers comprised 60 Vbeta and 13 Jbeta primers. Libraries were prepared by immunoSEQ multiplex PCR; TCRdb keeps only in-frame clonotypes and omits some of them. Among around 67,000 clones listed, 75% to 85% were seen once. The table lists this clone with a few counts. Antigen unknown. This sequence originates from a man between 18 and 29 years old in good health and CMV-seropositive. The V call is TRBV6-1, the J call TRBJ2-1; D might be TRBD1 (6 bases). The sample comprised PBMCs. The CDR3 reads CASSAGDNEQFF. Here the CDR3 DNA reads TGTGCCAGCAGTGCAGGGGACAATGAGCAGTTCTTC.